A single T cell receptor beta chain is shown here with its context. The sample originates from a study of blood T cell repertoires in COVID-19. Background on the study: Acute-phase and convalescent COVID-19 samples originated in the United States, Italy and Spain. The cDNA or gDNA used as material had been derived from T cells, B-cell-depleted T cells, or PBMCs.

Germline CDR1 is MNHEY and CDR2 is SMNVEV (reference sequence). V trimming: 5 bases; J trimming: 2 bases; junction bases outside the gene matches: 6. The CDR3 contains 16 residues. In the study's own analysis: Reference gene primer amplification gave nucleated cell count estimates. Some clones are missing from TCRdb's copy, which holds only in-frame ones; the method was immunoSEQ multiplex PCR. V and J calls and clone size are as listed in that table; D and trimming were resolved from the DNA. This repertoire shows about 57,000 clones, roughly 82% found once; its top ten account for around a fifth. The chain recombines TRBV27 with TRBJ2-3, with 11 bases aligning to TRBD2. This sequence was found in a woman aged 55-75 years with acute or convalescent COVID-19. What was sequenced was peripheral blood. The CDR3 region is CASSQRLAGLTDTQYF. DNA for the CDR3: TGTGCCAGCAGTCAAAGACTAGCGGGGCTCACAGATACGCAGTATTTT.